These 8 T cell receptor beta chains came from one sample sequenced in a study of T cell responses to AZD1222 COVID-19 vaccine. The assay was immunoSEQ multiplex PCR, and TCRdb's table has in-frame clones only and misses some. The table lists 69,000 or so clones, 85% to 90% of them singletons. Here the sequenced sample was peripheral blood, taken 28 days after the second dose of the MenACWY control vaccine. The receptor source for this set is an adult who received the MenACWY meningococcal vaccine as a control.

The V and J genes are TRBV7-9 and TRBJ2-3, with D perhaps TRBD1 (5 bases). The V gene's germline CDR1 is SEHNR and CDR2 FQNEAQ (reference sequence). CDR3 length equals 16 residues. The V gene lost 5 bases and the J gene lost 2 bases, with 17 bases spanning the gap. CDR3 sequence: CASSSNRYPTTDTQYF. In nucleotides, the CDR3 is TGTGCCAGCAGCAGCAACAGGTATCCAACCACAGATACGCAGTATTTT. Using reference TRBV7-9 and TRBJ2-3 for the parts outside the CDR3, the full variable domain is DTGVSQNPRHKITKRGQNVTFRCDPISEHNRLYWYRQTLGQGPEFLTYFQNEAQLEKSRLLSDRFSAERPKGSFSTLEIQRTEQGDSAMYLCASSSNRYPTTDTQYFGPGTRLTVL.

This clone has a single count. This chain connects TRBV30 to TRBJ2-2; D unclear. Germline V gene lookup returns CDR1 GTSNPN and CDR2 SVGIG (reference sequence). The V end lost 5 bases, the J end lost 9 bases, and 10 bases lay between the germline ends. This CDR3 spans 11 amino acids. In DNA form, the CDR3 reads TGTGCCTGGTCCCGGCAGCGGGAGCTGTTTTTT. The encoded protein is CAWSRQRELFF.

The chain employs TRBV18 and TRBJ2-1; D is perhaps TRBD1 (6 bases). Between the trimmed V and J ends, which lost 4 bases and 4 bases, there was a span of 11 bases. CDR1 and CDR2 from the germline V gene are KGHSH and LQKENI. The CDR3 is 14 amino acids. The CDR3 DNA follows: TGTGCCAGCTCACGCCAGGGGATTTACAATGAGCAGTTCTTC. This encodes CASSRQGIYNEQFF.

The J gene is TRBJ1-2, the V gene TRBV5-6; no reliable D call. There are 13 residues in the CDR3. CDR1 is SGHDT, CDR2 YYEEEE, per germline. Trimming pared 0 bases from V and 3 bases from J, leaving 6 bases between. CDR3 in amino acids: CASSLVADYGYTF. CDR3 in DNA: TGTGCCAGCAGCTTGGTTGCGGACTATGGCTACACCTTC.

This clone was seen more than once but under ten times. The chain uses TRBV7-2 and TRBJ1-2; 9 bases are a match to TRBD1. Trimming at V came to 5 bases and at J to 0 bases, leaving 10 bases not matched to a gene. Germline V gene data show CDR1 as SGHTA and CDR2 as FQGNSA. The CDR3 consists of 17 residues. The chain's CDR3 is CASSLTGGALANYGYTF. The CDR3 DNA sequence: TGTGCCAGCAGCCTCACAGGGGGCGCTTTGGCTAACTATGGCTACACCTTC. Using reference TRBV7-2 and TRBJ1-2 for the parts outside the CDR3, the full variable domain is GAGVSQSPSNKVTEKGKDVELRCDPISGHTALYWYRQSLGQGLEFLIYFQGNSAPDKSGLPSDRFSAERTGGSVSTLTIQRTQQEDSAVYLCASSLTGGALANYGYTFGSGTRLTVV.

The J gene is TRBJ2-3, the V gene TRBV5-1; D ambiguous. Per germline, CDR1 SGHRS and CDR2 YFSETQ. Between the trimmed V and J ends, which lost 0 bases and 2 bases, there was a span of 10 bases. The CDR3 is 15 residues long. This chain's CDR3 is CASSLGLFLTDTQYF. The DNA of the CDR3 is TGCGCCAGCAGCTTGGGTCTATTTCTCACAGATACGCAGTATTTT.

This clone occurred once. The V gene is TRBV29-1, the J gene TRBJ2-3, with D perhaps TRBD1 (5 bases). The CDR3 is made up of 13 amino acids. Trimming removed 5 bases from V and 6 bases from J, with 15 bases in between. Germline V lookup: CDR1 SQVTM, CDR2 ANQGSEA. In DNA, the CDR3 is TGCAGCGTTAGGATAGCAGGGCCCGATACGCAGTATTTT. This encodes CSVRIAGPDTQYF.

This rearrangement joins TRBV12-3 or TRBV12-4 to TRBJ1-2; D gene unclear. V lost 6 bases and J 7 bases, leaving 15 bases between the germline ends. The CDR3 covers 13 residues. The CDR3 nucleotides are TGTGCCAGCAGCCAGGCCGCGCTGGGTGGCTACACCTTC. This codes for CASSQAALGGYTF.